Listed below are T cell receptor beta chains from one sample, sequenced in a study of T cell responses to AZD1222 COVID-19 vaccine. Libraries were prepared by immunoSEQ multiplex PCR; TCRdb keeps only in-frame clonotypes and omits some of them. The table shows 140,000 to 150,000 clones, with roughly 91% occurring only once. Sequenced here: peripheral blood, sampled on day 0 of AZD1222 vaccination. Every receptor here comes from an adult in good health. Both conserved end residues are part of each CDR3. A D gene is named only where the DNA matches it firmly. Some rows have no size entry. The others give once, few or many, or a class for an expanded clone.

TRBJ2-7	.	TRBV20-1	.	TGCAGTGCTAGTAGGGGGGCAGGGGGACCCTACGAGCAGTACTTC	CSASRGAGGPYEQYF
TRBJ2-2	.	TRBV5-4	TRBD2	TGTGCCAGCAGGGGAGGGAGCTTACAAAACACCGGGGAGCTGTTTTTT	CASRGGSLQNTGELFF
TRBJ1-5	.	TRBV28	TRBD1	TGTGCCAGCAGGCAGTCCCGACAGGGGAGCTTCCAGCCCCAGCATTTT	CASRQSRQGSFQPQHF
TRBJ1-1	.	TRBV28	.	TGTGCCAGCAGTTTATCTTTTTACGGGATGAACACTGAAGCTTTCTTT	CASSLSFYGMNTEAFF
TRBJ1-2	once	TRBV12-3/TRBV12-4	.	TGTGCCAGCAGTCCGGGAGTAGGCTACACCTTC	CASSPGVGYTF
TRBJ1-6	.	TRBV6-5	.	TGTGCCAGCAGTTATAATTCACCCCTCCACTTT	CASSYNSPLHF
TRBJ2-1	few	TRBV24-1	.	TGTGCCACCAGTGATTTGTTCCGGGGGCCGAGGGAGAATGAGCAGTTCTTC	CATSDLFRGPRENEQFF
TRBJ1-6	.	TRBV6-1	TRBD1	TGTGCCAGCAGTGAACCGGGACAGGGACGGAATTCACCCCTCCACTTT	CASSEPGQGRNSPLHF
TRBJ1-2	.	TRBV23-1	.	TGCGCCAGCAGTCAATCGAGGAGGGGAGGGTATGGCTACACCTTC	CASSQSRRGGYGYTF
TRBJ2-7	.	TRBV28	.	TGTGCCAGCAGGCAGGGTGGGGCGATGTTTGTTTACGAGCAGTACTTC	CASRQGGAMFVYEQYF